Included here is one T cell receptor beta chain sequence, with context. Germline CDR1 GTSNPN, CDR2 SVGIG (reference sequence). This CDR3 is built from 16 residues. The V and J ends lost 0 bases and 0 bases respectively, with 12 bases between them. This entry comes from a study of shared T cell receptors in the human thymus. TCRdb's copy holds only in-frame clones and misses some; the assay was immunoSEQ multiplex PCR. The top ten clones hold roughly 0.021% of a sample with over 350,000 clones, 95% of them seen once. This TCR was sampled from a human donor. The sequenced sample was thymocytes. This chain connects TRBV30 to TRBJ1-5, with D unresolved. CDR3 bases: TGTGCCTGGAGTGTTTTCGGCCATAATAGCAATCAGCCCCAGCATTTT. Protein: CAWSVFGHNSNQPQHF.